This TCR beta chain was sequenced during a study of blood T cell repertoires in COVID-19. Looking at the study overall: The analysed material was cDNA or gDNA that came from T cells, B-cell-depleted T cells, or PBMCs.

Original processing notes: By means of reference gene primer amplification, nucleated cell counts were estimated. Measured with immunoSEQ multiplex PCR; TCRdb has only the in-frame clones, and not every one. That table furnishes V, J and clone size, whereas the DNA furnished D and trimming. The sample contains some 300,000 clones, roughly 90% of which appear only once. The length of the CDR3 is 14 residues. Trimming took 4 bases from V and 1 from J, leaving 8 bases between them. Germline V CDR1 and CDR2: SGHAT, FQNNGV. Participants, about 18 to 89 years old, spanned under 30 US areas. Participants' own reports of clinical history determined their cohort assignment.

Sequencing was performed on PBMCs or T cells enriched from blood (not recorded which). The chain employs TRBV11-2 and TRBJ1-3; the D is unclear. This receptor was taken from a woman aged 18-30 years with acute COVID-19. CDR3 DNA sequence: TGTGCCAGCAGCTACCCGGGTTCTGGAAACACCATATATTTT. Its translation is CASSYPGSGNTIYF. The complete variable domain, with remaining parts taken from reference TRBV11-2 and TRBJ1-3, reads EAGVAQSPRYKIIEKRQSVAFWCNPISGHATLYWYQQILGQGPKLLIQFQNNGVVDDSQLPKDRFSAERLKGVDSTLKIQPAKLEDSAVYLCASSYPGSGNTIYFGEGSWLTVV.